Shown below are 20 T cell receptor beta chains from a single sample sequenced in a study of immune cell composition in non-small cell lung cancer. TCRdb's copy holds only in-frame clones and misses some; the assay was immunoSEQ multiplex PCR. This sample yields several thousand clones, of which roughly 79% are seen a single time; 9.4% belongs to the top ten. Source material: lung tumor tissue. The source of these receptors is a human donor with non-small cell lung cancer.

This clone has a single count. This chain links TRBV15 with TRBJ2-1; 8 nucleotides match TRBD1. The CDR3 runs to 17 residues. With 1 base clipped from V and 4 bases from J, the junction kept 9 bases outside the gene matches. CDR1 LNHNV and CDR2 YYDKDF come from the germline V gene (reference sequence). CDR3 in DNA: TGTGCCACCAGCAGAGTAGCCACCGGGACAGGATACAATGAGCAGTTCTTC. Its protein is CATSRVATGTGYNEQFF.

J is TRBJ1-6 and V is TRBV9; 7 positions agree with TRBD1. Germline trimming cut 0 bases from V and 15 bases from J; bases unmatched to any gene: 9. The CDR3 is made up of 14 amino acids. Germline V gene data show CDR1 as SGDLS and CDR2 as YYNGEE. The CDR3 spells CASSVGDSKSGLHF. The CDR3 bases are TGTGCCAGCAGCGTAGGGGACAGTAAGTCGGGCCTCCACTTT.

This chain joins TRBV5-6 and TRBJ2-7, with D hard to call. This CDR3 is built from 13 residues. V lost 1 base to trimming and J lost 3 bases, with 8 bases between them. Germline V lookup: CDR1 SGHDT, CDR2 YYEEEE. The DNA of the CDR3 is TGTGCCAGCAGCTTGATTGGGGTCTACGAGCAGTACTTC. Protein product: CASSLIGVYEQYF.

The gene calls are TRBV7-6 and TRBJ2-3; 8 bases map to TRBD1. Germline V lookup: CDR1 SGHVS, CDR2 FNYEAQ. With V trimmed by 4 bases and J by 2 bases, 5 bases remained unmatched. This CDR3 spans 15 amino acids. The CDR3 loop is CASSSGQGLTDTQYF. CDR3 sequence (DNA): TGTGCCAGCAGCTCAGGACAGGGTCTCACAGATACGCAGTATTTT.

The chain links TRBV14 to TRBJ2-6; tentative D call: TRBD1 (6 bases). Trimming stripped 3 bases from V and 8 bases from J, with 11 bases between. This CDR3 contains 14 residues. Per germline, CDR1 SGHDN and CDR2 FVKESK. This chain's CDR3 is CASSHWTASNVLTF. As DNA, the CDR3 is TGTGCCAGCAGCCATTGGACAGCCTCCAACGTCCTGACTTTC.

V gene TRBV6-5 combines with J gene TRBJ2-7; D not certain. CDR1 and CDR2 (germline): MNHEY, SVGAGI. The length of the CDR3 is 14 residues. V was pared by 5 bases and J by 3 bases, with 14 bases between. This CDR3 reads CASSTSDGSYEQYF. The DNA of the CDR3 is TGTGCCAGCAGTACCTCGGACGGAAGCTACGAGCAGTACTTC.

By proportion, this clone is medium-sized. The chain couples TRBV5-4 to TRBJ2-7; D unclear. V dropped 3 bases and J dropped 4 bases, with 8 bases sitting between them. The CDR3 runs 12 residues. Per germline, CDR1 SGHNT and CDR2 YYREEE (reference sequence). CDR3 nucleotides: TGTGCCAGCAGCTCCTGGGGTTACGAGCAGTACTTC. This codes for CASSSWGYEQYF.

V and J are TRBV28 and TRBJ2-7, with a possible D match to TRBD2 (6 bases). The CDR3 runs 15 residues. Trimming pared 5 bases from V and 2 bases from J, leaving 16 bases between. The germline gives CDR1 MDHEN, CDR2 SYDVKM. The CDR3 coding sequence is TGTGCCAGCAGTGACACCGGGAGATTCCCCTACGAGCAGTACTTC. Translation gives CASSDTGRFPYEQYF.

The chain carries TRBV5-4 and TRBJ2-3; TRBD2 is a possible D gene (6 bases). This CDR3 comprises 15 residues. The V and J ends lost 5 bases and 0 bases respectively, with 13 bases between them. The germline gives CDR1 SGHNT, CDR2 YYREEE (reference sequence). The CDR3 DNA reads TGTGCCAGCAGTGTGCCGGGGGATAGCACAGATACGCAGTATTTT. This sequence encodes CASSVPGDSTDTQYF.

The chain links TRBV7-2 to TRBJ2-3; D unclear. The CDR3 spans 16 residues. CDR1 SGHTA and CDR2 FQGNSA come from the germline V gene. With 5 bases removed from V and 1 base from J, the gap between germline ends came to 16 bases. CDR3 bases: TGTGCCAGCAGCCCGGTCGGGCCCCGGGGCACAGATACGCAGTATTTT. Translation gives CASSPVGPRGTDTQYF.

The chain combines TRBV5-1 with TRBJ2-2, with TRBD2 as a possible D gene (5 bases). Trimming took 2 bases from V and 5 from J, leaving 13 bases between them. In germline, CDR1 is SGHRS, CDR2 YFSETQ. The CDR3 length is 15 residues. The CDR3 loop is CASSFDGMVTGELFF. The CDR3 DNA follows: TGCGCCAGCAGCTTTGACGGGATGGTAACCGGGGAGCTGTTTTTT.

This rearrangement joins TRBV2 to TRBJ2-2; no firm D call. The CDR3 loop spans 14 amino acids. The V and J ends lost 7 bases and 4 bases respectively, with 13 bases between them. Germline lookup yields CDR1 SNHLY and CDR2 FYNNEI. Written as DNA, the CDR3 is TGTGCCAGCACGGTGGTTGCCAGCACCGGGGAGCTGTTTTTT. Translating it yields CASTVVASTGELFF.

This clone appeared a single time. CDR3 region: CASSPGSGNTIYF. In nucleotides, the CDR3 is TGTGCCAGCAGCCCGGGGTCTGGAAACACCATATATTTT. V gene TRBV5-4 combines with J gene TRBJ1-3; the D is unclear. V was trimmed by 4 bases and J by 1 base, leaving 6 bases between them. This CDR3 region has 13 residues. The germline CDR1 and CDR2 sequences are SGHNT and YYREEE (reference sequence). Combining the CDR3 with reference TRBV5-4 and TRBJ1-3 gives the whole variable domain ETGVTQSPTHLIKTRGQQVTLRCSSQSGHNTVSWYQQALGQGPQFIFQYYREEENGRGNFPPRFSGLQFPNYSSELNVNALELDDSALYLCASSPGSGNTIYFGEGSWLTVV.

The chain uses TRBV5-1 and TRBJ1-1; D might be TRBD1 (5 bases). V dropped 0 bases and J dropped 6 bases, with 9 bases sitting between them. The CDR3 has 13 amino acids. The germline V gene encodes CDR1 SGHRS and CDR2 YFSETQ. The CDR3 is CASSLGQGAEAFF. The CDR3 DNA reads as TGCGCCAGCAGCTTGGGGCAGGGAGCTGAAGCTTTCTTT.

J is TRBJ2-1 and V is TRBV9; no definite D call. The germline V and J ends were trimmed by 0 bases and 0 bases, with 7 bases remaining between them. Germline loops: CDR1 SGDLS, CDR2 YYNGEE. The CDR3 has 15 residues. The CDR3 nucleotides are TGTGCCAGCAGCGTAGCCGGTATCTCCTACAATGAGCAGTTCTTC. This codes for CASSVAGISYNEQFF.

This clone was counted between two and nine times. V usage is TRBV19 and J usage is TRBJ1-1; D remains ambiguous. CDR3 size: 12 residues. Trimming stripped 10 bases from V and 5 bases from J, with 14 bases between. Per the germline V gene, CDR1 is LNHDA and CDR2 is SQIVND (reference sequence). The CDR3 sequence: CATARSRTEAFF. DNA of the CDR3: TGTGCCACTGCCAGAAGCCGGACTGAAGCTTTCTTT.

The genes are TRBV5-1 and TRBJ1-2, with D hard to call. Trimming shortened V by 0 bases and J by 2 bases, and 8 bases separated the two germline ends. The germline V gene has CDR1 SGHRS and CDR2 YFSETQ. CDR3 length: 14 amino acids. The CDR3 bases are TGCGCCAGCAGCTTGGATTCTCGCAACTATGGCTACACCTTC. Amino acids: CASSLDSRNYGYTF.

The chain joins TRBV14 to TRBJ1-1; D gene uncertain. Germline V gene data show CDR1 as SGHDN and CDR2 as FVKESK. The V end was cut by 5 bases, the J end by 0 bases, with 7 bases between. There are 13 residues in the CDR3. The CDR3 DNA sequence: TGTGCCAGCAGCACCCAGCTGAACACTGAAGCTTTCTTT. This encodes CASSTQLNTEAFF.

The chain carries TRBV5-1 and TRBJ2-3; TRBD2 is a possible D gene (5 bases). The CDR3 has 14 residues. Trimming cost V 4 bases and J 7 bases, with 16 bases left between them. Looked up from germline, CDR1 is SGHRS and CDR2 is YFSETQ. The DNA for the CDR3 is TGCGCCAGCAGCCCACCGGGGAGAGCCAATACGCAGTATTTT. It specifies CASSPPGRANTQYF.

The chain couples TRBV25-1 to TRBJ2-7; the D gene is possibly TRBD1 (6 bases). Trimming removed 4 bases at V and 4 bases at J, with 11 bases between. The CDR3 totals 13 residues. From germline, CDR1 is MGHDK and CDR2 SYGVNS. CDR3 in amino acids: CASSASGAYEQYF. The CDR3 DNA sequence: TGTGCCAGCAGTGCGTCAGGGGCGTACGAGCAGTACTTC.